This paragraph covers one TCR beta chain sequence. Per the original data handling: Reference gene primers were amplified, and this amplification served to estimate nucleated cell counts. Using immunoSEQ multiplex PCR, the repertoire was profiled, and TCRdb retains in-frame clones only, with some absent. The V and J calls and clone size were taken over from that table, and D and trimming were inferred from the DNA. The data hold around 150,000 clones, with 75% to 90% observed a single time. The sample comes from a study of blood T cell repertoires in COVID-19. At the level of the study: T cells, B-cell-depleted T cells, or PBMCs supplied cDNA or gDNA.

Cohort 3 donors were reported recovered after two negative PCRs, clearance, or symptom resolution. The receptor was isolated from a woman aged 60-70 years who had recovered from COVID-19. The sequenced sample consisted of PBMCs or T cells enriched from blood (not recorded which).

The CDR3 sequence is CASSELPGRGGYGYTF. CDR3 DNA: TGTGCCAGCAGTGAATTGCCGGGCAGGGGCGGCTATGGCTACACCTTC. This chain links TRBV2 with TRBJ1-2, with D maybe TRBD1 (6 bases). CDR3 length: 16 amino acids. CDR1 is SNHLY and CDR2 is FYNNEI in the germline V gene. Trimming took 2 bases from V and 4 from J, leaving 17 bases between them.